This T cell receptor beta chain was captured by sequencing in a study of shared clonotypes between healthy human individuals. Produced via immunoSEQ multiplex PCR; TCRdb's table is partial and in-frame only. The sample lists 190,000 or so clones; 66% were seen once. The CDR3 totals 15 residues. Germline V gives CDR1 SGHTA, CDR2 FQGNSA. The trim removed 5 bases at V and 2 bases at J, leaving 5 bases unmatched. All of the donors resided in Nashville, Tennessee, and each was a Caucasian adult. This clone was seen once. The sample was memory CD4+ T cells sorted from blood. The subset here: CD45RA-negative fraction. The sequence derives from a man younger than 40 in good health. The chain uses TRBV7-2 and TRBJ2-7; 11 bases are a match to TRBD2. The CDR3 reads CASSRTSGPAYEQYF. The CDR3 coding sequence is TGTGCCAGCAGCCGGACTAGCGGGCCCGCCTACGAGCAGTACTTC.